The 30 T cell receptor beta chains below all came from one sample that was sequenced in a study of T cell repertoires in cytomegalovirus infection. Their cognate antigens are unknown. Each CDR3 protein is one row after TCRdb ran MiXCR on the reads. The table includes 450,000 to 600,000 distinct CDR3 sequences, about 42% detected once. The sequencing used cultured PBMCs, collected from culture after CMV antigen stimulation. The receptors shown here come from a human donor in good health (CMV status not recorded). Some clones in this sample may be carry-over from other donors' samples.

This clonotype was observed a handful of times. This rearrangement joins TRBV2 to TRBJ1-4; 10 bases fit TRBD1. Germline CDR1 and CDR2: SNHLY and FYNNEI. Unmatched junction bases numbered 1, after V lost 3 bases and J lost 6 bases. The CDR3 spans 14 residues. The CDR3 region has the DNA TGTGCCAGCAGTGAGGACAGGGGGGATGAAAAACTGTTTTTT. Translating it yields CASSEDRGDEKLFF. The entire variable domain, with the rest obtained from reference TRBV2 and TRBJ1-4, is as follows: EPEVTQTPSHQVTQMGQEVILRCVPISNHLYFYWYRQILGQKVEFLVSFYNNEISEKSEIFDDQFSVERPDGSNFTLKIRSTKLEDSAMYFCASSEDRGDEKLFFGSGTQLSVL.

CDR3 region: CASTLPANGGDTGELFF. CDR3 nucleotides: TGTGCCAGCACCTTACCGGCCAACGGGGGGGACACCGGGGAGCTGTTTTTT. The V gene is TRBV6-2 or TRBV6-3, the J gene TRBJ2-2; TRBD2 agrees at 8 bases. The CDR3 contains 17 residues. Germline CDR1 is MNHEY and CDR2 is SVGEGT. Trimming removed 7 bases from V and 3 bases from J; junction bases left unmatched: 13.

The chain recombines TRBV15 with TRBJ2-3, with a tentative D call TRBD2 (5 bases). Germline CDR1 reads LNHNV; CDR2 reads YYDKDF (reference sequence). The ends were cut back, 3 bases at V and 2 bases at J, with 15 bases in the middle. This CDR3 contains 16 residues. The CDR3 reads CATSRSPRGNTDTQYF. CDR3 nucleotides: TGTGCCACCAGCAGGTCCCCCCGGGGAAACACAGATACGCAGTATTTT.

This clonotype was seen only a few times. The chain is built from TRBV6-5 and TRBJ1-2; D remains ambiguous. The CDR3 covers 15 residues. Germline V lookup: CDR1 MNHEY, CDR2 SVGAGI. The ends were cut back, 5 bases at V and 6 bases at J, with 19 bases in the middle. In DNA form, the CDR3 reads TGTGCCAGCAGTGCGGCTTTTAAGGGCGGGGATGGCTACACCTTC. This translates into CASSAAFKGGDGYTF.

The rearrangement uses TRBV10-3 and TRBJ2-3; unclear D gene. Germline V gene data show CDR1 as ENHRY and CDR2 as SYGVKD. Deletions cut 0 bases from V and 9 bases from J, with 10 bases between. The CDR3 has 13 residues. The CDR3 bases are TGTGCCATCAGTGAGTCAACGGGTCAGACGCAGTATTTT. As protein: CAISESTGQTQYF.

The chain couples TRBV7-6 to TRBJ1-3; no definite D call. V was trimmed by 5 bases and J by 1 base, leaving 9 bases between them. Per the germline V gene, CDR1 is SGHVS and CDR2 is FNYEAQ. There are 14 residues in the CDR3. The CDR3 is CASSPIPSGNTIYF. CDR3 bases: TGTGCCAGCAGCCCTATTCCATCTGGAAACACCATATATTTT.

The rearrangement links TRBV5-4 to TRBJ2-1; unclear D gene. The CDR3 is 13 residues long. V shed 3 bases and J shed 7 bases, with 11 bases lying between them. Germline lookup yields CDR1 SGHNT and CDR2 YYREEE (reference sequence). CDR3: CASSSGSLNEQFF. The CDR3 nucleotides are TGTGCCAGCAGCTCCGGGTCGCTAAATGAGCAGTTCTTC.

The chain links TRBV10-3 to TRBJ2-5, with D perhaps TRBD2 (5 bases). The germline gives CDR1 ENHRY, CDR2 SYGVKD. V lost 3 bases to trimming and J lost 5 bases, with 7 bases between them. The CDR3 has 12 residues. The DNA for the CDR3 is TGTGCCATCAGTGATGGGGAGGAGACCCAGTACTTC. It codes for CAISDGEETQYF.

This clonotype showed up just a few times. A read error may account for a junction end that differs from germline. V gene TRBV6-5 combines with J gene TRBJ1-6; the match to TRBD1 covers 8 bases. CDR3 length: 13 residues. The germline V gene encodes CDR1 MNHEY and CDR2 SVGAGI. CDR3 coding DNA: TGTGCCAGCAATTACAGGGGGGGCTCACCCCTCCACTTT. Translated: CASNYRGGSPLHF.

This clonotype was seen a few times. The DNA for the CDR3 is TGTGCCAGCAGTTTCGCCCGACTAGGGCTAAACACAGATACGCAGTATTTT. This codes for CASSFARLGLNTDTQYF. V usage is TRBV28 and J usage is TRBJ2-3, with a possible D match to TRBD2 (6 bases). V lost 3 bases and J 2 bases, leaving 18 bases between the germline ends. Germline-derived CDR1 and CDR2 are MDHEN and SYDVKM. This CDR3 has 17 residues.

This clonotype was counted ten times or more. The V and J genes are TRBV7-2 and TRBJ2-7, with D perhaps being TRBD1 or TRBD2 (5 bases each). The CDR3 contains 15 residues. Between the trimmed V and J ends, which lost 5 bases and 3 bases, there was a span of 17 bases. CDR1 SGHTA and CDR2 FQGNSA come from the germline V gene. CDR3 region: CASSPAIGGDYEQYF. Here the CDR3 DNA reads TGTGCCAGCAGCCCAGCGATTGGGGGAGACTACGAGCAGTACTTC. The whole variable domain, filled in from reference TRBV7-2 and TRBJ2-7, reads GAGVSQSPSNKVTEKGKDVELRCDPISGHTALYWYRQSLGQGLEFLIYFQGNSAPDKSGLPSDRFSAERTGGSVSTLTIQRTQQEDSAVYLCASSPAIGGDYEQYFGPGTRLTVT.

The rearrangement links TRBV6-5 to TRBJ1-2; D not certain. V was clipped by 6 bases and J by 4 bases, with 15 bases between them. The germline V gene encodes CDR1 MNHEY and CDR2 SVGAGI. This CDR3 is 14 amino acids long. The CDR3 reads CASRRQAGIYGYTF. CDR3 DNA sequence: TGTGCCAGCAGGCGGCAGGCGGGGATCTATGGCTACACCTTC.

This clonotype was counted a few times. This rearrangement joins TRBV11-2 to TRBJ2-1, with D perhaps TRBD1 (6 bases). Trimming removed 1 base from V and 5 bases from J, with 9 bases in between. The CDR3 contains 14 residues. Per the germline V gene, CDR1 is SGHAT and CDR2 is FQNNGV. For the CDR3, the DNA is TGTGCCAGCAGCTTAGGGGGGCACAACAATGAGCAGTTCTTC. Translation gives CASSLGGHNNEQFF.

The chain carries TRBV2 and TRBJ2-1, with a tentative D call TRBD1 (7 bases). CDR1 SNHLY and CDR2 FYNNEI come from the germline V gene. V was pared by 6 bases and J by 7 bases, with 19 bases between. CDR3 length: 15 amino acids. The CDR3 loop reads CASSAIRGAGNEQFF. Written as DNA, the CDR3 is TGTGCCAGCAGCGCAATCAGGGGGGCTGGAAATGAGCAGTTCTTC.

Note on this clonotype: The CDR3 does not close with the conserved phenylalanine or tryptophan, likely indicating a read error. V and J are TRBV7-2 and TRBJ2-2; 9 bases fit TRBD2. V was pared by 5 bases and J by 2 bases, with 3 bases of the junction left unmatched. Germline loops: CDR1 SGHTA, CDR2 FQGNSA. CDR3 length: 15 residues. The CDR3 sequence is CASSRRGGNTGELFL. DNA of the CDR3: TGTGCCAGCAGCCGGCGGGGGGGAAACACCGGGGAGCTGTTTTTG.

The CDR3 DNA is TGCGCCAGCCGACAACAGGCGACACAGAGCACTGAAGCTTTCTTT. Protein sequence: CASRQQATQSTEAFF. This chain joins TRBV4-1 and TRBJ1-1; possible D gene TRBD1, 5 bases. V lost 8 bases and J 4 bases, leaving 20 bases between the germline ends. Per germline, CDR1 MGHRA and CDR2 YSYEKL. This CDR3 has 15 amino acids.

This chain uses TRBV20-1 with TRBJ1-1; D gene ambiguous. The CDR3 is 12 residues long. The V gene lost 4 bases and the J gene lost 2 bases, with 8 bases spanning the gap. The germline CDR1 and CDR2 sequences are DFQATT and SNEGSKA (reference sequence). CDR3 in amino acids: CSAKRDNTEAFF. The CDR3 bases are TGCAGTGCTAAAAGGGATAACACTGAAGCTTTCTTT.

This sequence joins TRBV6-2 or TRBV6-3 and TRBJ2-1, with D uncertain. Germline values: CDR1 MNHEY, CDR2 SVGEGT. The CDR3 is 13 amino acids. Between the trimmed V and J ends, which lost 2 bases and 7 bases, there was a span of 9 bases. The CDR3 bases are TGTGCCAGCAGTTACACCGTGGGGAATGAGCAGTTCTTC. As protein: CASSYTVGNEQFF.

The J gene is TRBJ1-2, the V gene TRBV7-6, with 7 nucleotides matching TRBD1. This CDR3 has 15 residues. Germline trimming cut 2 bases from V and 4 bases from J; bases unmatched to any gene: 7. Germline CDR1 and CDR2: SGHVS and FNYEAQ. The CDR3 loop is CASSLTGDNRYGYTF. CDR3 sequence (DNA): TGTGCCAGCAGCTTAACAGGGGATAATCGCTATGGCTACACCTTC. Drawing the rest from reference TRBV7-6 and TRBJ1-2, the complete variable domain is GAGVSQSPRYKVTKRGQDVALRCDPISGHVSLYWYRQALGQGPEFLTYFNYEAQQDKSGLPNDRFSAERPEGSISTLTIQRTEQRDSAMYRCASSLTGDNRYGYTFGSGTRLTVV.

The rearrangement links TRBV4-3 to TRBJ1-4; 7 bases agree with TRBD1. Trimming took 1 base from V and 8 from J; bases not matched to a gene: 4. Germline V gives CDR1 LGHNA, CDR2 YSLEER. The CDR3 consists of 14 residues. This chain's CDR3 is CASSQGQGGEKLFF. For the CDR3, the DNA is TGCGCCAGCAGCCAAGGGCAGGGGGGCGAAAAACTGTTTTTT.

The chain has TRBV27 and TRBJ2-1; no clear D. The CDR3 is 13 residues long. The germline gives CDR1 MNHEY, CDR2 SMNVEV (reference sequence). V lost 3 bases and J 7 bases, leaving 10 bases between the germline ends. For the CDR3, the DNA is TGTGCCAGCAGTTTCACGGCGTCAAATGAGCAGTTCTTC. Translating gives CASSFTASNEQFF.

V usage is TRBV11-2 and J usage is TRBJ2-1, with a weak D call TRBD2 (6 bases). V dropped 0 bases and J dropped 8 bases, with 11 bases sitting between them. Germline V gives CDR1 SGHAT, CDR2 FQNNGV. The CDR3 is made up of 14 amino acids. The DNA of the CDR3 is TGTGCCAGCAGCTTAGAGGGACTCCCCCATGAGCAGTTCTTC. It encodes CASSLEGLPHEQFF.

The chain has TRBV12-3 or TRBV12-4 and TRBJ2-1; D remains ambiguous. V was shortened by 5 bases and J by 4 bases, with 12 bases between the two germline ends. The CDR3 spans 14 residues. The CDR3 region has the DNA TGTGCCAGCAGTGCACAAGACGTATACAATGAGCAGTTCTTC. This codes for CASSAQDVYNEQFF.

The chain joins TRBV19 to TRBJ2-3; 10 bases are shared with TRBD1. The V and J ends lost 7 bases and 4 bases, in that order; junction bases with no gene match: 5. The CDR3 is made up of 14 amino acids. The germline V gene has CDR1 LNHDA and CDR2 SQIVND (reference sequence). CDR3 amino acids: CASTRTGGADTQYF. DNA of the CDR3: TGTGCCAGTACTCGGACAGGGGGAGCAGATACGCAGTATTTT.

This chain uses TRBV6-1 with TRBJ1-1; 10 bases fit TRBD1. Trimming cost V 5 bases and J 1 base; bases outside gene matches: 7. There are 16 residues in the CDR3. Germline CDR1 is MNHNS and CDR2 is SASEGT. The CDR3 region has the DNA TGTGCCAGCAGTTGGATGGGACAGGGGCCGAACACTGAAGCTTTCTTT. Translation gives CASSWMGQGPNTEAFF.

The chain carries TRBV5-6 and TRBJ2-6; D perhaps matches TRBD1 (5 bases). Looked up from germline, CDR1 is SGHDT and CDR2 is YYEEEE. CDR3 size: 19 residues. V lost 6 bases and J 4 bases, leaving 26 bases between the germline ends. The CDR3 DNA reads as TGTGCCAGCACCCCTACCGTGGATTTCAGGGCTCCCGGGGCCAACGTCCTGACTTTC. It is translated as CASTPTVDFRAPGANVLTF.

This clonotype appeared a few times. This chain uses TRBV6-2 or TRBV6-3 with TRBJ2-2, with D unresolved. The CDR3 has 16 amino acids. Trimming took off 0 bases at V and 0 bases at J, with 8 bases between the two ends. Germline V lookup: CDR1 MNHEY, CDR2 SVGEGT. CDR3 sequence reads: CASSYSVPPNTGELFF. CDR3 coding DNA: TGTGCCAGCAGTTACTCGGTTCCACCGAACACCGGGGAGCTGTTTTTT.

Many counts were recorded for this clonotype. The gene calls are TRBV7-2 and TRBJ1-5; weak D call: TRBD1 (5 bases). The CDR3 contains 13 residues. CDR1 is SGHTA, CDR2 FQGNSA, per germline. The V end was cut by 7 bases, the J end by 8 bases, with 15 bases between. CDR3 amino acids: CASNRSPGEPQHF. The DNA of the CDR3 is TGTGCCAGCAACCGTTCTCCGGGGGAGCCCCAGCATTTT.

The rearrangement links TRBV29-1 to TRBJ2-5; 14 positions agree with TRBD2. There are 14 residues in the CDR3. Trimming took 7 bases from V and 4 from J; bases not matched to a gene: 5. Germline lookup yields CDR1 SQVTM and CDR2 ANQGSEA. The CDR3 DNA reads TGCAGCGCCGTGACTAGCGGGAGGGGAGAGACCCAGTACTTC. Translation gives CSAVTSGRGETQYF.

The chain recombines TRBV6-5 with TRBJ2-3; no definite D call. Germline loops: CDR1 MNHEY, CDR2 SVGAGI. This CDR3 spans 15 amino acids. V was trimmed by 5 bases and J by 5 bases, leaving 17 bases between them. The CDR3 region is CASSPQGSRVDTQYF. The CDR3 coding sequence is TGTGCCAGCAGTCCCCAAGGGTCTCGGGTAGATACGCAGTATTTT.